The rows below give T cell receptor beta chains drawn from one sample of a study of blood T cells in healthy people across ages. TCRdb redid the calling of the 5' RACE reads with MiXCR, one entry per CDR3 protein. The sample lists 700,000 to 850,000 distinct CDR3 sequences, 35% to 40% seen once, with under 15% in the top ten. Sequenced material: blood. The origin of the receptors is a young man in good health. CDR3s include the opening cysteine and the closing phenylalanine or tryptophan. Each record gives: V gene, D gene, J gene, CDR3 length, clone size, CDR3 DNA, CDR3 protein. D genes are given only for firm matches. Size is stated for part of the rows, as once, few or many counts, or as a class when the clone is expanded.

v_gene: TRBV3-1; d_gene: TRBD2; j_gene: TRBJ2-7; len: 15; abundance: .; CDR3nt: TGTGCCAGCAGCCCTCGGTTTAGCGGGGGCAACGAGCAGTACTTC; CDR3aa: CASSPRFSGGNEQYF
v_gene: TRBV4-3; d_gene: TRBD2; j_gene: TRBJ2-1; len: 18; abundance: .; CDR3nt: TGCGCCAGCAGCGCCCGATGGGGGGGTCGTCCTGGAAACAATGAGCAGTTCTTC; CDR3aa: CASSARWGGRPGNNEQFF
v_gene: TRBV7-6; d_gene: TRBD1; j_gene: TRBJ2-1; len: 17; abundance: many; CDR3nt: TGTGCCAGCAGCTTAGATCACCGGGACAGGGCCTACAATGAGCAGTTCTTC; CDR3aa: CASSLDHRDRAYNEQFF
v_gene: TRBV20-1; d_gene: .; j_gene: TRBJ2-7; len: 15; abundance: few; CDR3nt: TGCAGTGCGAAACCCCAGGGGCTAGGCTACAATGAGCAGTACTTC; CDR3aa: CSAKPQGLGYNEQYF
v_gene: TRBV2; d_gene: .; j_gene: TRBJ1-1; len: 12; abundance: .; CDR3nt: TGTGCCAGCAGGGGCCTGGGGGCTGAAGCTTTCTTT; CDR3aa: CASRGLGAEAFF
v_gene: TRBV27; d_gene: .; j_gene: TRBJ2-1; len: 15; abundance: few; CDR3nt: TGTGCCAGCAGTCCCGGCCGGCCAGATTACAATGAGCAGTTCTTC; CDR3aa: CASSPGRPDYNEQFF
v_gene: TRBV28; d_gene: .; j_gene: TRBJ2-1; len: 11; abundance: few; CDR3nt: TGTGCCAGCAGTTCAAGAACTAAGCAGTTCTTC; CDR3aa: CASSSRTKQFF
v_gene: TRBV4-2; d_gene: .; j_gene: TRBJ1-5; len: 16; abundance: .; CDR3nt: TGTGCCAGCAGCCAGGCCCACGGCGAAAGCAATCAGCCCCAGCATTTT; CDR3aa: CASSQAHGESNQPQHF
v_gene: TRBV4-3; d_gene: .; j_gene: TRBJ2-1; len: 14; abundance: .; CDR3nt: TGCGCCAGCAGCCAAGGACGTGGGGGCCTTGAGCAGTTCTTC; CDR3aa: CASSQGRGGLEQFF
v_gene: TRBV5-6; d_gene: .; j_gene: TRBJ2-5; len: 14; abundance: many; CDR3nt: TGTGCCAGCAGCTTGGAGGTTAGGAAAGAGACCCAGTACTTC; CDR3aa: CASSLEVRKETQYF
v_gene: TRBV6-5; d_gene: .; j_gene: TRBJ2-7; len: 18; abundance: .; CDR3nt: TGTGCCAGCAGTTACTCGACAGGATTACAGGGCTCCTACAATGAGCAGTACTTC; CDR3aa: CASSYSTGLQGSYNEQYF
v_gene: TRBV7-2; d_gene: TRBD2; j_gene: TRBJ2-3; len: 19; abundance: .; CDR3nt: TGTGGCAGCAGCTTAGTGGTCTGGGGGGCGGGGGGGAAAGCTGATACGCAGTATTTT; CDR3aa: CGSSLVVWGAGGKADTQYF
v_gene: TRBV29-1; d_gene: .; j_gene: TRBJ2-5; len: 14; abundance: many; CDR3nt: TGCAGCGTTGACGAGGACATCCCCCAAGAGACCCAGTACTTC; CDR3aa: CSVDEDIPQETQYF
v_gene: TRBV7-9; d_gene: TRBD1; j_gene: TRBJ2-6; len: 17; abundance: few; CDR3nt: TGTGCCAGCAGCTTTCAGGGACAGATCTCTGGGGCCAACGTCCTGACTTTC; CDR3aa: CASSFQGQISGANVLTF
v_gene: TRBV27; d_gene: TRBD1; j_gene: TRBJ1-1; len: 14; abundance: .; CDR3nt: TGTGCCAGCAGTTCCAGGGGGGGGTGGGCTGAAGCTTTCTTT; CDR3aa: CASSSRGGWAEAFF
v_gene: TRBV30; d_gene: .; j_gene: TRBJ2-5; len: 14; abundance: once; CDR3nt: TGTGCCTGGAGTGCCGGGGGCTGGATGGAGACCCAGTACTTC; CDR3aa: CAWSAGGWMETQYF
v_gene: TRBV4-3; d_gene: .; j_gene: TRBJ1-4; len: 16; abundance: few; CDR3nt: TGCGCCAGCAGCCAAGAAGGGACAACAACTAATGAAAAACTGTTTTTT; CDR3aa: CASSQEGTTTNEKLFF
v_gene: TRBV12-3/TRBV12-4; d_gene: TRBD1; j_gene: TRBJ1-2; len: 11; abundance: .; CDR3nt: TGTGCCAGCAGGACAGGGCTTGGCTACACCTTC; CDR3aa: CASRTGLGYTF
v_gene: TRBV4-3; d_gene: .; j_gene: TRBJ2-6; len: 17; abundance: once; CDR3nt: TGCGCCAGCAGCCAAGACCCAGGGGCGACTGGGGCCAACGTCCTGACTTTC; CDR3aa: CASSQDPGATGANVLTF
v_gene: TRBV5-1; d_gene: .; j_gene: TRBJ2-2; len: 16; abundance: .; CDR3nt: TGCGCCAGCACCCTGGAGGGCAGGGGTATCACCGGGGAGCTGTTTTTT; CDR3aa: CASTLEGRGITGELFF
v_gene: TRBV28; d_gene: .; j_gene: TRBJ2-1; len: 16; abundance: .; CDR3nt: TGTGCCAGCAGTACGAGTCGGGCCCCGAGGGGGAATGAGCAGTTCTTC; CDR3aa: CASSTSRAPRGNEQFF
v_gene: TRBV20-1; d_gene: TRBD1; j_gene: TRBJ1-6; len: 13; abundance: many; CDR3nt: TGCAGTGTCCCGACAGGGGGTAACTCACCCCTCCACTTT; CDR3aa: CSVPTGGNSPLHF
v_gene: TRBV5-1; d_gene: .; j_gene: TRBJ1-1; len: 14; abundance: .; CDR3nt: TGCGCCAGCAGCCCAGGACACGCGAACACTGAAGCTTTCTTT; CDR3aa: CASSPGHANTEAFF
v_gene: TRBV12-3/TRBV12-4; d_gene: TRBD2; j_gene: TRBJ2-1; len: 13; abundance: .; CDR3nt: TGTGCCAGCAGTTTAGGCACGGCTAGCGGGGGTCTCTTC; CDR3aa: CASSLGTASGGLF
v_gene: TRBV11-1; d_gene: .; j_gene: TRBJ2-6; len: 17; abundance: few; CDR3nt: TGTGCCAGCAGCGCCATCAGGGCTCAGACTGGGGCCAACGTCCTGACTTTC; CDR3aa: CASSAIRAQTGANVLTF
v_gene: TRBV4-2; d_gene: .; j_gene: TRBJ1-1; len: 15; abundance: many; CDR3nt: TGTGCCAGCAGCCACCCTGACAGGATGCGGACTGAAGCTTTCTTT; CDR3aa: CASSHPDRMRTEAFF
v_gene: TRBV6-2/TRBV6-3; d_gene: .; j_gene: TRBJ2-4; len: 15; abundance: .; CDR3nt: TGTGCCAGCAGTCTCACGGGACTAGCCAAAAACATTCAGTACTTC; CDR3aa: CASSLTGLAKNIQYF
v_gene: TRBV12-3/TRBV12-4; d_gene: .; j_gene: TRBJ1-2; len: 13; abundance: .; CDR3nt: TGTGCCAGCAGTACCCGACAGAACTATGGCTACACCTTC; CDR3aa: CASSTRQNYGYTF
v_gene: TRBV5-1; d_gene: TRBD2; j_gene: TRBJ2-3; len: 16; abundance: many; CDR3nt: TGCGCCAGCAGCTTAGCGGGGAGCGGGGACCCAGATACGCAGTATTTT; CDR3aa: CASSLAGSGDPDTQYF
v_gene: TRBV5-1; d_gene: .; j_gene: TRBJ1-2; len: 13; abundance: few; CDR3nt: TGCGCCAGCAGCTTGGCGGATCATGACGGCTACACCTTC; CDR3aa: CASSLADHDGYTF
v_gene: TRBV12-3/TRBV12-4; d_gene: .; j_gene: TRBJ1-3; len: 19; abundance: .; CDR3nt: TGTGCCAGCAGGCCCCCGAACAGCCATGGGCCTCACATCCGGAGCACCATATATTTT; CDR3aa: CASRPPNSHGPHIRSTIYF
v_gene: TRBV6-2/TRBV6-3; d_gene: .; j_gene: TRBJ1-1; len: 10; abundance: .; CDR3nt: TGTGCCGGCAACGGTACTGAAGCTTTCTTT; CDR3aa: CAGNGTEAFF
v_gene: TRBV4-2; d_gene: .; j_gene: TRBJ1-5; len: 14; abundance: .; CDR3nt: TGTGCCAGCAGCCAGGACAATAGCAATCAGCCCCTGCATTTT; CDR3aa: CASSQDNSNQPLHF
v_gene: TRBV6-2/TRBV6-3; d_gene: .; j_gene: TRBJ1-1; len: 14; abundance: .; CDR3nt: TGTGCCAGCAGTTACGAGGGCGGTATCACTGAAGCTTTCTTT; CDR3aa: CASSYEGGITEAFF
v_gene: TRBV12-3/TRBV12-4; d_gene: TRBD2; j_gene: TRBJ2-2; len: 15; abundance: .; CDR3nt: TGTGCCAGCAGCCCCGGGGGGGCCGACACCCGGGAGCTGTTTTTT; CDR3aa: CASSPGGADTRELFF
v_gene: TRBV5-1; d_gene: TRBD2; j_gene: TRBJ2-2; len: 15; abundance: few; CDR3nt: TGCGCCAGCAGCTCCGGGGGGGCCGAATCCGGGGAGCTGTTTTTT; CDR3aa: CASSSGGAESGELFF
v_gene: TRBV20-1; d_gene: .; j_gene: TRBJ1-1; len: 14; abundance: few; CDR3nt: TGCAGTGCTAGAGATTGGGGAATGAACACTGAAGCTTTCTTT; CDR3aa: CSARDWGMNTEAFF
v_gene: TRBV12-3/TRBV12-4; d_gene: .; j_gene: TRBJ2-3; len: 14; abundance: few; CDR3nt: TGTGCCAGCAGTGTAGTTCCCAGCACAGATACGCAGTATTTT; CDR3aa: CASSVVPSTDTQYF
v_gene: TRBV21-1; d_gene: .; j_gene: TRBJ1-2; len: 18; abundance: few; CDR3nt: TGTGCCAGCAGCAGCCCGGGGTACAGGGTTTTATGTTCCTATGGCTACACCTTC; CDR3aa: CASSSPGYRVLCSYGYTF
v_gene: TRBV7-9; d_gene: .; j_gene: TRBJ1-6; len: 14; abundance: few; CDR3nt: TGTGCCAGCAGCCCCGGAGGAATCAATTCACCCCTCCACTTT; CDR3aa: CASSPGGINSPLHF
v_gene: TRBV5-1; d_gene: .; j_gene: TRBJ2-3; len: 15; abundance: few; CDR3nt: TGCGCCAGCAGCTACGACGGGGGTAACACAGATACGCAGTATTTT; CDR3aa: CASSYDGGNTDTQYF
v_gene: TRBV20-1; d_gene: .; j_gene: TRBJ1-1; len: 12; abundance: .; CDR3nt: TGCAATTCGTTAGTAGGGGACACTGAAGCTTTCTTT; CDR3aa: CNSLVGDTEAFF
v_gene: TRBV20-1; d_gene: TRBD2; j_gene: TRBJ2-7; len: 14; abundance: .; CDR3nt: TGCAGTGCAGACCTAGCGGGAGGGCCGAACGAGCAGTACTTC; CDR3aa: CSADLAGGPNEQYF
v_gene: TRBV7-6; d_gene: TRBD1; j_gene: TRBJ1-5; len: 15; abundance: .; CDR3nt: TGTGCCAGCAGCCCGGCGGGACAGGGGTCTCAGCCCCAGCATTTT; CDR3aa: CASSPAGQGSQPQHF
v_gene: TRBV6-5; d_gene: TRBD1; j_gene: TRBJ2-1; len: 15; abundance: few; CDR3nt: TGTGCCAGCAGCTCCGAGACAGGGGCCTACAATGAGCAGTTCTTC; CDR3aa: CASSSETGAYNEQFF
v_gene: TRBV7-2; d_gene: TRBD1; j_gene: TRBJ1-6; len: 16; abundance: few; CDR3nt: TGTGCCAGCAGCTCAATTCGCCTAGACAGGGATTCACCCCTCCACTTT; CDR3aa: CASSSIRLDRDSPLHF
v_gene: TRBV6-4; d_gene: TRBD1; j_gene: TRBJ1-2; len: 17; abundance: .; CDR3nt: TGTGCCAACAAGATCTTCGGTGGGACAGGGGGCACCTATGGCTACACCTTC; CDR3aa: CANKIFGGTGGTYGYTF
v_gene: TRBV5-6; d_gene: .; j_gene: TRBJ2-3; len: 17; abundance: few; CDR3nt: TGTGCCAGCAGCTTGAGCCTTCAGTTGAGTAGCACAGATACGCAGTATTTT; CDR3aa: CASSLSLQLSSTDTQYF
v_gene: TRBV12-3/TRBV12-4; d_gene: .; j_gene: TRBJ1-1; len: 13; abundance: few; CDR3nt: TGTGCCAGCAGGGGGGTAGGGAACACTGAAGCTTTCTTT; CDR3aa: CASRGVGNTEAFF
v_gene: TRBV5-1; d_gene: TRBD2; j_gene: TRBJ2-3; len: 16; abundance: .; CDR3nt: TGCGCCAGCAGCCTGTTACGCGGGGGGGATTCAGATACGCAGTATTTT; CDR3aa: CASSLLRGGDSDTQYF
v_gene: TRBV24-1; d_gene: .; j_gene: TRBJ2-1; len: 12; abundance: .; CDR3nt: TGTGCCACCAGTCCAGGGGACAATGAGCAGTTCTTC; CDR3aa: CATSPGDNEQFF
v_gene: TRBV30; d_gene: .; j_gene: TRBJ2-5; len: 14; abundance: .; CDR3nt: TGTGCCTGGAGCATGAAAGGGGGGCCCAATGAGCAGTACTTC; CDR3aa: CAWSMKGGPNEQYF
v_gene: TRBV20-1; d_gene: TRBD1; j_gene: TRBJ1-5; len: 16; abundance: .; CDR3nt: TGCAGTGCTACCCTGGGGGGGGGACAGATTAATCAGCCCCAGCATTTT; CDR3aa: CSATLGGGQINQPQHF
v_gene: TRBV5-6; d_gene: .; j_gene: TRBJ2-2; len: 16; abundance: .; CDR3nt: TGTGCCAGCAGCGATCCGGGACGATCAAAGTCCGGGGAGCTGTTTTTT; CDR3aa: CASSDPGRSKSGELFF